Shown below are 3 T cell receptor beta chains from a single sample sequenced in a study of human T cells and chemical hapten exposure. Time point described: patch test 1, 2 weeks after DPC sensitization. Sample treatment: therapeutic diphenylcyclopropenone sensitization with weekly scalp DPC. One entry per CDR3 protein, called by TCRdb with MiXCR from the RACE reads. The sample has under 200,000 distinct CDR3 sequences; about 14% are singletons. This material consisted of whole blood, taken in connection with sensitization to the hapten diphenylcyclopropenone (DPC). The source of these receptors is a woman in her thirties with alopecia areata. Some clones in this sample may be carry-over from other donors' samples.

This clonotype was observed at least ten times. V usage is TRBV27 and J usage is TRBJ1-2, with D unclear. Germline V CDR1 and CDR2: MNHEY, SMNVEV (reference sequence). The CDR3 sequence is 13 residues long. Trimming took 4 bases from V and 8 from J, leaving 14 bases between them. CDR3 sequence reads: CASSSDLRRGYTF. The CDR3, as DNA: TGTGCCAGCAGTTCGGATTTACGTCGGGGCTACACCTTC.

V gene TRBV11-3 combines with J gene TRBJ2-5; 13 positions match TRBD2. Germline CDR1 SGHNT, CDR2 YENEEA. The J segment lost 4 bases and the V segment lost 3 bases, leaving 5 bases of the junction unmatched. The CDR3 has 16 residues. The CDR3 loop is CASSFLGLAGVETQYF. The CDR3, as DNA: TGTGCCAGCAGCTTTCTAGGACTAGCGGGGGTAGAGACCCAGTACTTC.

The chain joins TRBV5-6 to TRBJ2-1; 7 nucleotides align to TRBD1. This CDR3 contains 15 residues. Trimming removed 0 bases from V and 5 bases from J; junction bases left unmatched: 5. In germline, CDR1 is SGHDT, CDR2 YYEEEE. CDR3 sequence reads: CASSLVTGINNEQFF. The CDR3 nucleotides read TGTGCCAGCAGCTTGGTGACAGGGATTAACAATGAGCAGTTCTTC.